This TCR beta chain came from a study of cytomegalovirus exposure and HLA in healthy donors. General observations from the study: Rarity marked most TCR sequences, yet some public TCRs occurred in many donors.

Comment on this clone: Its specificity is not known.

Trimming left V 2 bases short and J 7 bases short, with 15 bases between. Germline V lookup: CDR1 LNHDA, CDR2 SQIVND (reference sequence). The length of the CDR3 is 15 residues. Profiling relied on immunoSEQ multiplex PCR, and the TCRdb table lists in-frame clones only, not all of them. The top ten clones hold around 1.1% of a sample with roughly 220,000 clones, 90% to 95% of them seen once. The receptor was derived from a woman between 18 and 29 years old in good health and CMV-seronegative. Sequenced: PBMCs. V usage is TRBV19 and J usage is TRBJ1-5; D remains ambiguous. The CDR3 nucleotides are TGTGCCAGTAGTATAACGAGGGAAAGAAGGCAGCCCCAGCATTTT. Amino acid sequence: CASSITRERRQPQHF.